One and the same sample provided the 7 T cell receptor beta chains below, sequenced in a study of blood T cell repertoires in COVID-19. Generated by immunoSEQ multiplex PCR, the TCRdb table keeps only in-frame clones and is missing some. The profile shows 470,000 or so clones, 80% to 90% of them singletons. Sequences were obtained from peripheral blood. The receptor set was obtained from a human donor in a cohort sampled during active COVID-19.

Only one count was recorded for this clone. The chain employs TRBV7-9 and TRBJ2-2, with D hard to call. The CDR3 has 15 amino acids. Trimming removed 7 bases at V and 3 bases at J, with 15 bases between. Germline V gene data show CDR1 as SEHNR and CDR2 as FQNEAQ (reference sequence). CDR3 nucleotides: TGTGCCAGCACCCCCAACTCGGGTCACACCGGGGAGCTGTTTTTT. Translating it yields CASTPNSGHTGELFF.

The chain combines TRBV7-2 with TRBJ2-7, with 11 nucleotides matching TRBD1. Losses at the gene ends were 4 bases for V and 3 bases for J; bases not matched to a gene: 5. Germline-derived CDR1 and CDR2 are SGHTA and FQGNSA. CDR3 size: 15 residues. In DNA, the CDR3 is TGTGCCAGCAGCTCTACCGGGACAGGGGGCTACGAGCAGTACTTC. This codes for CASSSTGTGGYEQYF.

The rearrangement joins TRBV5-1 to TRBJ2-5, with 14 bases fitting TRBD2. Germline CDR1 is SGHRS and CDR2 is YFSETQ. The trim removed 4 bases at V and 4 bases at J, leaving 12 bases unmatched. The CDR3 covers 18 residues. CDR3 protein: CASSPGGGTSGSGETQYF. CDR3 coding DNA: TGCGCCAGCAGCCCCGGTGGGGGGACTAGCGGGAGCGGAGAGACCCAGTACTTC.

This clone has only one observation. The chain combines TRBV6-2 or TRBV6-3 with TRBJ2-7, with 7 bases fitting TRBD2. The ends lost 4 bases at V and 3 bases at J; junction bases unmatched: 12. Per germline, CDR1 MNHEY and CDR2 SVGEGT. The CDR3 covers 16 residues. Written as DNA, the CDR3 is TGTGCCAGCAGTTGGCAAGCTAGCGGAGACTTCTACGAGCAGTACTTC. Its translation is CASSWQASGDFYEQYF.

The count of this clone is one. The chain carries TRBV3-1 (or the pseudogene TRBV3-2) and TRBJ1-4; D not certain. The CDR3 is made up of 12 amino acids. Trimming shortened V by 1 base and J by 8 bases, and 5 bases separated the two germline ends. The germline CDR1 and CDR2 sequences are LGHDT and YNNKEL (reference sequence). The CDR3 sequence is CASSQVREKLFF. The CDR3 DNA sequence: TGTGCCAGCAGCCAAGTGAGGGAAAAACTGTTTTTT.

In DNA, the CDR3 is TGTGCCAGCAGGCCCGAAGGGGGGGCAGAAAATTCACCCCTCCACTTT. Amino acids: CASRPEGGAENSPLHF. The chain employs TRBV11-2 and TRBJ1-6; D may be TRBD1 (6 bases). The CDR3 length is 16 residues. With 6 bases removed from V and 7 bases from J, the gap between germline ends came to 19 bases. Germline assignment: CDR1 SGHAT and CDR2 FQNNGV.

This clone was picked up one time. The genes are TRBV27 and TRBJ2-7; D ambiguous. The CDR3 runs to 14 residues. Germline-derived CDR1 and CDR2 are MNHEY and SMNVEV (reference sequence). The V and J ends lost 0 bases and 3 bases respectively, with 9 bases between them. The CDR3 DNA sequence: TGTGCCAGCAGTTTATCCTTCCTTAGCTACGAGCAGTACTTC. This gives the protein CASSLSFLSYEQYF.